The 32 T cell receptor beta chains presented below share a single source sample, sequenced in a study of early T cells in non-severe SARS-CoV-2 infection. TCRdb reprocessed the 5' RACE reads with MiXCR, giving one entry per CDR3 protein. This sample has 35,000 to 50,000 distinct CDR3 sequences; roughly 6% occur once, and the top ten carry about an eighth. Input material: whole blood. The source is an adult who was a healthcare worker with PCR-confirmed SARS-CoV-2 infection or an uninfected control (not recorded which).

This clonotype was seen repeatedly, ten times or more. This chain links TRBV4-2 with TRBJ2-7; 13 bases are a match to TRBD2. V trimming: 1 base; J trimming: 3 bases; junction bases outside the gene matches: 9. CDR3 length equals 18 residues. The germline gives CDR1 LGHNA, CDR2 YNFKEQ. CDR3 nucleotide sequence: TGTGCCAGCAGCCAAGGAGGACTAGCGGGGGACTTCCTCTACGAGCAGTACTTC. Translating gives CASSQGGLAGDFLYEQYF.

V gene TRBV20-1 combines with J gene TRBJ2-7; TRBD1 matches at 7 bases. Germline assignment: CDR1 DFQATT and CDR2 SNEGSKA (reference sequence). This CDR3 has 16 residues. V shed 6 bases, J shed 2 bases, and the junction held 16 bases outside the gene matches. CDR3 nucleotides: TGCAGTGCCCCTCCCCTGACAGGGCTGAGCCCCTACGAGCAGTACTTC. This encodes CSAPPLTGLSPYEQYF.

The rearrangement joins TRBV24-1 to TRBJ2-3; TRBD1 agrees at 10 bases. The germline V gene encodes CDR1 KGHDR and CDR2 SFDVKD. This CDR3 spans 16 amino acids. V shed 5 bases, J shed 3 bases, and the junction held 7 bases outside the gene matches. The CDR3 sequence is CATSVGPGQGTDTQYF. CDR3 bases: TGTGCCACCAGTGTTGGTCCGGGACAGGGGACAGATACGCAGTATTTT.

In its sample, this clonotype was seen a few times. V usage is TRBV5-1 and J usage is TRBJ1-1; D is ambiguous. The CDR3 loop spans 14 amino acids. CDR1 and CDR2 from the germline V gene are SGHRS and YFSETQ. Trimming removed 0 bases at V and 0 bases at J, with 6 bases between. The CDR3 DNA is TGCGCCAGCAGCTTGGAAGCGATGAACACTGAAGCTTTCTTT. Translation gives CASSLEAMNTEAFF.

This clonotype came up many times. The rearrangement links TRBV15 to TRBJ1-1; perhaps TRBD1 as D (6 bases). The V and J ends lost 5 bases and 3 bases respectively, with 19 bases between them. The CDR3 loop spans 16 amino acids. Per the germline V gene, CDR1 is LNHNV and CDR2 is YYDKDF (reference sequence). The CDR3 DNA reads TGTGCCACCAGCGGGATCTGGACAGATCTTGACACTGAAGCTTTCTTT. Amino acids: CATSGIWTDLDTEAFF.

This clonotype came up a few times. J is TRBJ1-1 and V is TRBV18, with a tentative D call TRBD1 (6 bases). The V and J ends lost 1 base and 4 bases respectively, with 10 bases between them. Looked up from germline, CDR1 is KGHSH and CDR2 is LQKENI. This CDR3 contains 14 residues. For the CDR3, the DNA is TGTGCCAGCTCACCACAAGGGGGATCCACTGAAGCTTTCTTT. It codes for CASSPQGGSTEAFF. The complete variable domain, with remaining parts taken from reference TRBV18 and TRBJ1-1, reads NAGVMQNPRHLVRRRGQEARLRCSPMKGHSHVYWYRQLPEEGLKFMVYLQKENIIDESGMPKERFSAEFPKEGPSILRIQQVVRGDSAAYFCASSPQGGSTEAFFGQGTRLTVV.

This clonotype was observed a handful of times. The chain links TRBV2 to TRBJ2-2; D is perhaps TRBD1 (6 bases). The CDR3 is 13 amino acids. V lost 8 bases, J lost 4 bases, and 11 bases lay in between. Germline V gene sequence: CDR1 SNHLY, CDR2 FYNNEI. The DNA of the CDR3 is TGTGCCAGCCACAGGGTTAGCACCGGGGAGCTGTTTTTT. Translating gives CASHRVSTGELFF. Variable domain in full (rest from reference TRBV2 and TRBJ2-2): EPEVTQTPSHQVTQMGQEVILRCVPISNHLYFYWYRQILGQKVEFLVSFYNNEISEKSEIFDDQFSVERPDGSNFTLKIRSTKLEDSAMYFCASHRVSTGELFFGEGSRLTVL.

The rearrangement joins TRBV7-2 to TRBJ1-2; 8 bases are a match to TRBD1. This CDR3 is 13 amino acids long. V dropped 4 bases and J dropped 6; count of bases not matched to a gene: 4. Germline lookup yields CDR1 SGHTA and CDR2 FQGNSA. CDR3 protein: CASSYTGGHGYTF. CDR3 nucleotides: TGTGCCAGCAGCTATACAGGGGGTCATGGCTACACCTTC. The full variable domain, with the rest looked up from reference TRBV7-2 and TRBJ1-2, is GAGVSQSPSNKVTEKGKDVELRCDPISGHTALYWYRQSLGQGLEFLIYFQGNSAPDKSGLPSDRFSAERTGGSVSTLTIQRTQQEDSAVYLCASSYTGGHGYTFGSGTRLTVV.

This clonotype was seen ten or more times. At one of its ends the junction is not consistent with the germline gene, which may arise from a read error. The chain carries TRBV28 and TRBJ2-1; no firm D call. Germline V gives CDR1 MDHEN, CDR2 SYDVKM. This CDR3 contains 11 residues. This CDR3 reads CASSSYNEQFF. The CDR3 bases are TGTGCCAGCAGTTCCTATAATGAGCAGTTCTTC.

This clonotype was counted ten times or more. The rearrangement uses TRBV24-1 and TRBJ2-7; maybe TRBD2 (5 bases). The CDR3 extends over 15 amino acids. V gave up 5 bases and J gave up 7 bases, with 20 bases separating them. The V gene's germline CDR1 is KGHDR and CDR2 SFDVKD. CDR3 coding DNA: TGTGCCACCAGTGTCTTACCCGGGAAAGACGTGGAGCAGTACTTC. As protein: CATSVLPGKDVEQYF.

This clonotype was counted ten times or more. V and J are TRBV29-1 and TRBJ2-5; 10 bases are shared with TRBD2. With 5 bases clipped from V and 5 bases from J, the junction kept 5 bases outside the gene matches. The CDR3 runs to 13 residues. Germline CDR1 is SQVTM and CDR2 is ANQGSEA. The CDR3 bases are TGCAGCGTTCCTATAGCGGGGGGTGAGACCCAGTACTTC. It codes for CSVPIAGGETQYF.

This clonotype showed up many times. The chain recombines TRBV12-3 or TRBV12-4 with TRBJ2-5, with D unclear. V was trimmed by 6 bases and J by 5 bases, leaving 13 bases between them. The length of the CDR3 is 13 residues. The chain's CDR3 is CASSKSRSETQYF. In nucleotides, the CDR3 is TGTGCCAGCAGCAAAAGTCGGTCGGAGACCCAGTACTTC.

This chain joins TRBV6-5 and TRBJ1-1; no reliable D call. Germline CDR1 MNHEY, CDR2 SVGAGI. V was trimmed by 5 bases and J by 9 bases, leaving 28 bases between them. The CDR3 sequence is 17 residues long. CDR3 sequence: CASSNHVRSLGRFQAFF. In DNA form, the CDR3 reads TGTGCCAGCAGTAACCATGTTCGGAGTTTGGGAAGATTTCAAGCTTTCTTT.

Many counts were recorded for this clonotype. This chain joins TRBV5-1 and TRBJ2-7; TRBD1 matches 9 bases. J lost 4 bases, V lost 4 bases, and 9 bases had no gene match. Germline V gives CDR1 SGHRS, CDR2 YFSETQ. The CDR3 spans 15 residues. CDR3: CASSITGGTQYEQYF. Written as DNA, the CDR3 is TGCGCCAGCAGCATAACAGGGGGCACCCAATACGAGCAGTACTTC.

This clonotype occurred many times. The genes are TRBV3-1 and TRBJ2-4, with D possibly matching TRBD1 (6 bases). The CDR3 runs 18 residues. The germline V and J ends were trimmed by 1 base and 1 base, with 17 bases remaining between them. Germline assignment: CDR1 LGHDT and CDR2 YNNKEL (reference sequence). In DNA form, the CDR3 reads TGTGCCAGCAGCCAAGCACCATATCAGGGGACGGCCAAAAACATTCAGTACTTC. Translating gives CASSQAPYQGTAKNIQYF.

This sequence joins TRBV5-4 and TRBJ2-1, with 8 bases matching TRBD2. V was clipped by 1 base and J by 3 bases; unmatched bases: 0. The germline gives CDR1 SGHNT, CDR2 YYREEE (reference sequence). This CDR3 comprises 14 residues. The CDR3 DNA sequence: TGTGCCAGCAGCTTGACTAGCGGCTACAATGAGCAGTTCTTC. As protein: CASSLTSGYNEQFF.

The chain has TRBV18 and TRBJ2-7, with D perhaps TRBD2 (6 bases). Trimming left V 3 bases short and J 4 bases short, with 13 bases between. CDR1 and CDR2 from the germline V gene are KGHSH and LQKENI. The CDR3 sequence is 14 residues long. The CDR3 DNA reads TGTGCCAGCTCACCGGGGGGATCCAGATACGAGCAGTACTTC. It codes for CASSPGGSRYEQYF.

This clonotype was picked up one time. J is TRBJ2-7 and V is TRBV5-1; TRBD1 matches at 7 bases. The V segment lost 0 bases and the J segment 4 bases; nucleotides outside the gene matches: 7. CDR1 is SGHRS and CDR2 is YFSETQ in the germline V gene. CDR3 length: 15 amino acids. Here the CDR3 reads CASSLGFEGAYEQYF. The CDR3 nucleotides read TGCGCCAGCAGCTTGGGATTCGAGGGGGCATACGAGCAGTACTTC. Full variable domain (missing parts from reference TRBV5-1 and TRBJ2-7): KAGVTQTPRYLIKTRGQQVTLSCSPISGHRSVSWYQQTPGQGLQFLFEYFSETQRNKGNFPGRFSGRQFSNSRSEMNVSTLELGDSALYLCASSLGFEGAYEQYFGPGTRLTVT.

This clonotype was found a few times. The CDR3 loop reads CASSDTVNQPQHF. In DNA form, the CDR3 reads TGCGCCAGCAGTGATACAGTCAATCAGCCCCAGCATTTT. The chain couples TRBV10-2 to TRBJ1-5; D is uncertain. CDR3 size: 13 residues. The V gene's germline CDR1 is WSHSY and CDR2 SAAADI. Deletions cut 3 bases from V and 3 bases from J, with 6 bases between.

This clonotype was observed many times. This chain links TRBV12-3 or TRBV12-4 with TRBJ2-6, with 7 bases lining up with TRBD1. Trimming removed 2 bases from V and 0 bases from J; junction bases left unmatched: 1. This CDR3 is built from 16 residues. In DNA form, the CDR3 reads TGTGCCAGCAGTTTATGGACAGGCTCTGGGGCCAACGTCCTGACTTTC. Protein sequence: CASSLWTGSGANVLTF.

This clonotype was found many times. The chain recombines TRBV6-6 with TRBJ1-5; D gene ambiguous. Between the trimmed V and J ends, which lost 2 bases and 6 bases, there was a span of 17 bases. The germline V gene encodes CDR1 MNHNY and CDR2 SVGAGI (reference sequence). The CDR3 sequence is 16 residues long. The CDR3 sequence: CASSYPKLGDSQPQHF. CDR3 DNA sequence: TGTGCCAGCAGTTACCCGAAGTTGGGAGATAGTCAGCCCCAGCATTTT.

The V call is TRBV2, the J call TRBJ1-5; D unresolved. The CDR3 runs 14 residues. V was shortened by 8 bases and J by 4 bases, with 15 bases between the two germline ends. Germline CDR1 is SNHLY and CDR2 is FYNNEI. The CDR3 sequence: CASSGGAVNQPQHF. CDR3 DNA: TGTGCCAGCTCAGGAGGCGCAGTTAATCAGCCCCAGCATTTT.

Concerning this clonotype itself: Because it lacks the conserved phenylalanine or tryptophan at the end, this CDR3 is likely a read error. The chain carries TRBV29-1 and TRBJ2-1, with 8 bases identical to TRBD1. Germline CDR1 reads SQVTM; CDR2 reads ANQGSEA. Trimming at V came to 6 bases and at J to 0 bases, leaving 7 bases not matched to a gene. The CDR3 runs 15 residues. The CDR3, as DNA: TGCAGCGTCCAAGGACAGGGAAGCTCCTACAATGAGCAGTTCTTA. The encoded protein is CSVQGQGSSYNEQFL.

This clonotype has just a few counts. V gene TRBV28 combines with J gene TRBJ1-2, with 8 nucleotides matching TRBD1. In germline, CDR1 is MDHEN, CDR2 SYDVKM. With V trimmed by 4 bases and J by 7 bases, 8 bases remained unmatched. The CDR3 loop spans 14 amino acids. DNA for the CDR3: TGTGCCAGCAGTTACGCCGACAGGGGTGGTGGCTACACCTTC. Amino acids: CASSYADRGGGYTF.

The table lists this clonotype with a few counts. The rearrangement uses TRBV7-6 and TRBJ2-5; tentatively, D is TRBD1 (6 bases). CDR1 is SGHVS, CDR2 FNYEAQ, per germline. Trimming removed 6 bases from V and 1 base from J, with 12 bases in between. The CDR3 spans 14 residues. CDR3 amino acids: CASRPWDTQETQYF. DNA of the CDR3: TGTGCCAGCAGGCCTTGGGACACCCAAGAGACCCAGTACTTC.

The rearrangement links TRBV11-2 to TRBJ2-7, with TRBD1 as a possible D gene (6 bases). Germline V gene lookup returns CDR1 SGHAT and CDR2 FQNNGV. The V and J ends lost 4 bases and 6 bases respectively, with 16 bases between them. The CDR3 spans 14 residues. The CDR3: CASSSRTVSREQYF. The CDR3 bases are TGTGCCAGCAGCTCCAGGACAGTTAGTCGCGAGCAGTACTTC.

V usage is TRBV7-2 and J usage is TRBJ2-1; D is unclear. The CDR3 runs 14 residues. Germline V gene data show CDR1 as SGHTA and CDR2 as FQGNSA. V dropped 0 bases and J dropped 3 bases, with 6 bases sitting between them. The CDR3 nucleotides are TGTGCCAGCAGCTTAGCGGGCTTCTACAATGAGCAGTTCTTC. Protein: CASSLAGFYNEQFF.

This clonotype was counted at least ten times. This chain connects TRBV11-2 to TRBJ2-7, with D perhaps given as TRBD1 or TRBD2 (5 bases each). Germline CDR1 SGHAT, CDR2 FQNNGV. V was clipped by 5 bases and J by 3 bases, with 8 bases between them. The CDR3 has 12 residues. The CDR3 protein is CASSGGSYEQYF. CDR3 coding DNA: TGTGCCAGCAGCGGGGGAAGCTACGAGCAGTACTTC. The whole variable domain, filled in from reference TRBV11-2 and TRBJ2-7, reads EAGVAQSPRYKIIEKRQSVAFWCNPISGHATLYWYQQILGQGPKLLIQFQNNGVVDDSQLPKDRFSAERLKGVDSTLKIQPAKLEDSAVYLCASSGGSYEQYFGPGTRLTVT.

This clonotype came up many times. The chain has TRBV20-1 and TRBJ2-7; D remains unclear. Germline V gene sequence: CDR1 DFQATT, CDR2 SNEGSKA (reference sequence). The V and J ends lost 6 bases and 5 bases respectively, with 8 bases between them. CDR3 length: 10 amino acids. The CDR3 region is CSASLDEQYF. Here the CDR3 DNA reads TGCAGTGCCAGTCTTGACGAGCAGTACTTC.

This chain links TRBV5-1 with TRBJ1-4; the D is unclear. In germline, CDR1 is SGHRS, CDR2 YFSETQ. V was clipped by 2 bases and J by 6 bases, with 11 bases between them. The CDR3 is 14 residues long. CDR3 sequence: CASSLESGYEKLFF. DNA of the CDR3: TGCGCCAGCAGCTTAGAGTCGGGGTATGAAAAACTGTTTTTT.

This clonotype was counted ten times or more. The V call is TRBV20-1, the J call TRBJ1-5; no firm D call. Trimming took off 7 bases at V and 5 bases at J, with 12 bases between the two ends. The CDR3 totals 12 residues. Germline-derived CDR1 and CDR2 are DFQATT and SNEGSKA (reference sequence). The DNA of the CDR3 is TGCAGTGGAGTGGGTGGTGATCAGCCCCAGCATTTT. This codes for CSGVGGDQPQHF.

Ten or more counts support this clonotype. The chain combines TRBV20-1 with TRBJ1-1; D unclear. Germline V CDR1 and CDR2: DFQATT, SNEGSKA (reference sequence). V lost 0 bases to trimming and J lost 1 base, with 9 bases between them. The CDR3 totals 14 residues. In nucleotides, the CDR3 is TGCAGTGCTAGAGATTTTCGGGCGAACACTGAAGCTTTCTTT. Translation gives CSARDFRANTEAFF.